This TCR beta chain was documented in a study of Graves' ophthalmopathy and Graves' hyperthyroidism. Whole-study context: Stable hyperthyroidism referred to disease that showed no ophthalmopathy within 18 months of follow-up.

Study results and caveats: Discrimination between ophthalmopathy and stable hyperthyroidism by a 13-signature model showed 85% to 90% sensitivity and 70% to 84% specificity.

Only a few counts were recorded for this clonotype. Its antigen remains unknown. The V and J ends lost 5 bases and 8 bases respectively, with 7 bases between them. The CDR3 is 11 residues long. Germline loops: CDR1 DFQATT, CDR2 SNEGSKA (reference sequence). TCR beta CDR3 regions were amplified from RNA transcripts. The authors performed first-round RT-PCR with HTBI primers and then a second-round multiplex PCR. TCRdb re-called the multiplex PCR reads through MiXCR, storing one row per CDR3 protein. The top ten hold more than 9.5% of the sample, which has around 1,200,000 distinct CDR3 sequences, less than 45% seen once. Patients with other autoimmune diseases, uncontrolled infections, pregnancy or lactation were excluded.

The rearrangement links TRBV20-1 to TRBJ1-6; D uncertain. This sequence originates from an adult man with Graves' hyperthyroidism. Material: peripheral blood or thyroid tissue (not recorded which). The CDR3 nucleotides read TGCAGTGCTCCGGGCGATTCACCCCTCCACTTT. Protein product: CSAPGDSPLHF.